This is a list of T cell receptor beta chains from one sample in a study of blood T cell repertoires in COVID-19. The assay was immunoSEQ multiplex PCR, and TCRdb's table has in-frame clones only and misses some. Of roughly 250,000 clones in the sample, over 75% are singletons; the top ten hold about 0.9%. Sequenced: peripheral blood. Receptors were obtained from a human donor with COVID-19, enrolled during active disease. The donor label of this sample is uncertain. Both conserved end residues are part of each CDR3. The order of the fields is V gene, clone size, J gene, D gene, CDR3 protein, CDR3 DNA. A D gene is named only where the DNA matches it firmly. Size tells how often a clone was seen (once, few, many) or the class of an expanded clone, and some rows leave it out.

v_call: TRBV5-1
clone_size: NA
j_call: TRBJ2-1
d_call: TRBD1
cdr3_aa: CASSRGTGEKNEQFF
cdr3_nt: TGCGCCAGCAGCAGAGGGACAGGGGAGAAGAATGAGCAGTTCTTC

v_call: TRBV9
clone_size: NA
j_call: TRBJ1-2
d_call: NA
cdr3_aa: CASSVAERNYGYTF
cdr3_nt: TGTGCCAGCAGCGTAGCGGAGCGAAACTATGGCTACACCTTC

v_call: TRBV6-9
clone_size: NA
j_call: TRBJ2-3
d_call: TRBD1
cdr3_aa: CASSSFRDRGTDTQYF
cdr3_nt: TGTGCCAGCAGCTCCTTCCGGGACAGGGGCACAGATACGCAGTATTTT

v_call: TRBV27
clone_size: NA
j_call: TRBJ1-2
d_call: NA
cdr3_aa: CASSLPGYGYTF
cdr3_nt: TGTGCCAGCAGTTTACCGGGCTATGGCTACACCTTC

v_call: TRBV5-1
clone_size: NA
j_call: TRBJ1-1
d_call: NA
cdr3_aa: CASSLALGAGTEAFF
cdr3_nt: TGCGCCAGCAGCTTGGCCCTGGGGGCGGGCACTGAAGCTTTCTTT

v_call: TRBV7-9
clone_size: NA
j_call: TRBJ1-1
d_call: TRBD1
cdr3_aa: CASSRTGVEAFF
cdr3_nt: TGTGCCAGCAGCCGCACAGGGGTTGAAGCTTTCTTT

v_call: TRBV5-4
clone_size: once
j_call: TRBJ2-7
d_call: NA
cdr3_aa: CASSKGDSSYEQYF
cdr3_nt: TGTGCCAGCAGCAAGGGGGATAGCTCCTACGAGCAGTACTTC

v_call: TRBV6-5
clone_size: NA
j_call: TRBJ1-1
d_call: TRBD1
cdr3_aa: CATLGTGRGAFF
cdr3_nt: TGTGCCACCCTAGGGACAGGGAGGGGAGCTTTCTTT

v_call: TRBV9
clone_size: NA
j_call: TRBJ1-4
d_call: NA
cdr3_aa: CASLGEKLFF
cdr3_nt: TGTGCCAGCCTCGGGGAAAAACTGTTTTTT

v_call: TRBV30
clone_size: NA
j_call: TRBJ1-6
d_call: NA
cdr3_aa: CAWRRRENSPLHF
cdr3_nt: TGTGCCTGGCGGCGAAGGGAGAATTCACCCCTCCACTTT

v_call: TRBV7-2
clone_size: NA
j_call: TRBJ2-1
d_call: NA
cdr3_aa: CASSLPRRDYNEQFF
cdr3_nt: TGTGCCAGCAGCTTACCCCGGCGGGACTACAATGAGCAGTTCTTC

v_call: TRBV28
clone_size: once
j_call: TRBJ2-2
d_call: NA
cdr3_aa: CASRSGIWGLDTGELFF
cdr3_nt: TGTGCCAGCAGGTCCGGGATCTGGGGGCTTGACACCGGGGAGCTGTTTTTT

v_call: TRBV28
clone_size: NA
j_call: TRBJ2-3
d_call: NA
cdr3_aa: CASSLAASTDTQYF
cdr3_nt: TGTGCCAGCAGTTTAGCGGCAAGCACAGATACGCAGTATTTT

v_call: TRBV6-5
clone_size: NA
j_call: TRBJ2-7
d_call: TRBD1
cdr3_aa: CASRHSGTGEYEQYF
cdr3_nt: TGTGCCAGCAGGCATTCCGGGACAGGGGAATACGAGCAGTACTTC

v_call: TRBV14
clone_size: NA
j_call: TRBJ1-3
d_call: NA
cdr3_aa: CASSLGQTGNTIYF
cdr3_nt: TGTGCCAGCAGCCTAGGACAGACGGGAAACACCATATATTTT

v_call: TRBV7-2
clone_size: NA
j_call: TRBJ1-1
d_call: NA
cdr3_aa: CASSRMGGTEAFF
cdr3_nt: TGTGCCAGCAGCCGGATGGGGGGCACTGAAGCTTTCTTT

v_call: TRBV4-1
clone_size: NA
j_call: TRBJ1-2
d_call: NA
cdr3_aa: CASSQEWRQDYGYTF
cdr3_nt: TGCGCCAGCAGCCAAGAATGGAGACAGGACTATGGCTACACCTTC

v_call: TRBV28
clone_size: once
j_call: TRBJ1-2
d_call: NA
cdr3_aa: CASSRNSPNYGYTF
cdr3_nt: TGTGCCAGCAGCCGGAACAGCCCTAACTATGGCTACACCTTC

v_call: TRBV9
clone_size: NA
j_call: TRBJ2-2
d_call: TRBD2
cdr3_aa: CASSVPLAGGFVGGELFF
cdr3_nt: TGTGCCAGCAGCGTCCCTCTAGCGGGAGGATTTGTAGGCGGGGAGCTGTTTTTT

v_call: TRBV2
clone_size: NA
j_call: TRBJ1-1
d_call: TRBD1
cdr3_aa: CASTPIRGQGSEAFF
cdr3_nt: TGTGCCAGCACCCCCATCAGGGGGCAAGGTAGTGAAGCTTTCTTT

v_call: TRBV6-5
clone_size: NA
j_call: TRBJ2-1
d_call: TRBD1
cdr3_aa: CASRGQGGNEQFF
cdr3_nt: TGTGCCAGCAGGGGACAGGGGGGAAATGAGCAGTTCTTC

v_call: TRBV27
clone_size: NA
j_call: TRBJ1-4
d_call: TRBD1
cdr3_aa: CASSRQGANEKLFF
cdr3_nt: TGTGCCAGCAGTCGACAGGGGGCTAATGAAAAACTGTTTTTT

v_call: TRBV18
clone_size: NA
j_call: TRBJ1-3
d_call: NA
cdr3_aa: CASSPGPGTGNTIYF
cdr3_nt: TGTGCCAGCTCACCAGGGCCAGGTACTGGAAACACCATATATTTT

v_call: TRBV30
clone_size: NA
j_call: TRBJ2-1
d_call: TRBD2
cdr3_aa: CAWTPVGAGARLYNEQFF
cdr3_nt: TGTGCCTGGACCCCCGTTGGAGCGGGAGCCCGCCTCTACAATGAGCAGTTCTTC

v_call: TRBV11-2
clone_size: NA
j_call: TRBJ2-3
d_call: TRBD2
cdr3_aa: CASSLRGTSGHTDTQYF
cdr3_nt: TGTGCCAGCAGCTTAAGAGGGACTAGCGGACACACAGATACGCAGTATTTT

v_call: TRBV3-1/TRBV3-2
clone_size: NA
j_call: TRBJ1-3
d_call: NA
cdr3_aa: CASSRLQGSSGNTIYF
cdr3_nt: TGTGCCAGCAGCCGATTACAGGGATCATCCGGAAACACCATATATTTT

v_call: TRBV27
clone_size: NA
j_call: TRBJ1-1
d_call: TRBD1
cdr3_aa: CASSTSGGRAFF
cdr3_nt: TGTGCCAGCAGTACGTCAGGGGGCCGGGCTTTCTTT

v_call: TRBV5-5
clone_size: NA
j_call: TRBJ2-1
d_call: NA
cdr3_aa: CASSLSPGAGSSYNEQFF
cdr3_nt: TGTGCCAGCAGCTTGTCCCCCGGGGCGGGGAGCTCCTACAATGAGCAGTTCTTC

v_call: TRBV2
clone_size: NA
j_call: TRBJ1-3
d_call: NA
cdr3_aa: CASTRSSGNTIYF
cdr3_nt: TGTGCCAGCACTCGTAGCTCTGGAAACACCATATATTTT

v_call: TRBV9
clone_size: few
j_call: TRBJ2-7
d_call: NA
cdr3_aa: CASSPGNYEQYF
cdr3_nt: TGTGCCAGCAGCCCGGGGAACTACGAGCAGTACTTC

v_call: TRBV4-2
clone_size: NA
j_call: TRBJ1-1
d_call: NA
cdr3_aa: CASSQGRATEAFF
cdr3_nt: TGTGCCAGCAGCCAAGGCAGGGCCACTGAAGCTTTCTTT

v_call: TRBV7-2
clone_size: NA
j_call: TRBJ2-1
d_call: NA
cdr3_aa: CASRRDLRGYNEQFF
cdr3_nt: TGTGCCAGCAGACGGGACCTACGGGGGTACAATGAGCAGTTCTTC

v_call: TRBV20-1
clone_size: once
j_call: TRBJ2-2
d_call: NA
cdr3_aa: CSAPRAGELFF
cdr3_nt: TGCAGTGCTCCCCGAGCCGGGGAGCTGTTTTTT

v_call: TRBV5-1
clone_size: NA
j_call: TRBJ2-1
d_call: NA
cdr3_aa: CASSLQWGGDYNEQFF
cdr3_nt: TGCGCCAGCAGCCTACAGTGGGGCGGAGACTACAATGAGCAGTTCTTC

v_call: TRBV30
clone_size: once
j_call: TRBJ1-1
d_call: TRBD1
cdr3_aa: CAWGQGAHDDTEAFF
cdr3_nt: TGTGCCTGGGGACAGGGGGCTCATGACGACACTGAAGCTTTCTTT